This entry concerns a single TCR beta chain. Its antigen target is currently unknown. Within one base of it there is no much larger clone, and no base qualities were kept. V is shortened by 7 bases, J by 3 bases, and the region joining them spans 9 bases. From the cysteine through the phenylalanine, the CDR3 covers 12 amino acids. The retained sequence is limited to the CDR3, 36 bases, with the frame set at the first base. The data were taken from a study of CD8 T cells in ankylosing spondylitis (dated by TCRdb to 2016 to 2017). Regarding the complete study: The study profiled T cell receptor beta repertoires in healthy donors and ankylosing spondylitis patients to find disease-linked TCR variants. The full study cohort was made up of about two dozen ankylosing spondylitis patients and over 90 healthy donors. Peripheral blood was sampled, and synovial fluid was additionally collected from ankylosing spondylitis patients. Paper-wide results and their limitations: The disease-linked clones were reported as significantly enriched in matched synovial fluid samples from ankylosing spondylitis patients. Blood from ankylosing spondylitis patients appeared to be characterized by a TCR beta motif made up of about 8 highly homologous amino acid variants. Some motif variants were previously reported in synovial fluid and blood of reactive arthritis patients, suggesting common disease-initiation mechanisms. The disease-linked clones showed a CD8+ phenotype and occurred at relatively low frequencies in peripheral blood.

Instrument on record: Illumina HiSeq 2500. Quantitative 5'-RACE with molecular barcodes was the method used to prepare the TCR beta libraries. In the original analysis: Disease-linked TCR variants were identified with a new computational method built on a probabilistic model of VDJ rearrangement. TCRdb ran its own pipeline on the public reads, namely fastp trimming at Q25 and MiXCR clone calling, and kept in-frame beta chains. Identical CDR3 proteins give one entry, which carries the most common genes and DNA. TCRdb's processing, not the authors' own work, is the source of the V and J calls. For this sample the table gives around 130,000 distinct CDR3 sequences, of which over 15% were detected only once. The ten largest clones represent about 30% of the sample.

The TCR sequence derives from a male donor with ankylosing spondylitis. Sequenced input: blood, either unsorted or a sorted T cell fraction (not recorded which). The chain is made from TRBV12-3 or TRBV12-4 and TRBJ1-1; TRBD1 is a weak D gene call, 5 bases matching. The DNA sequence reads TGTGCCAGCACTAGGGACGACACTGAAGCTTTCTTT. Its protein reads: CASTRDDTEAFF.